This T cell receptor beta chain was captured by sequencing in a study of T cells after yellow fever vaccination. Looking at the study overall: SMART-Seq v4 Ultra Low Input handled preparation of low-cell-number fractions.

In making TCR cDNA, 5'RACE template switching added a universal primer site and UMIs to it. TCRdb processed the 5' RACE reads anew with MiXCR; each CDR3 protein has one entry. The sample has 120,000 or so distinct CDR3 sequences; about 15% are singletons. The receptor was isolated from a man between 18 and 29 years old who received the YFV17D yellow fever vaccine. The sample consisted of CD8+ T cells sorted from PBMCs, taken 5 days after the yellow fever booster vaccination.

CDR3 DNA: TGTGCCAGCTCACCGAGGGACAGAACTGGCTACGAGCAGTACTTC. Its translation: CASSPRDRTGYEQYF. The rearrangement joins TRBV18 to TRBJ2-7; the match to TRBD1 covers 7 bases. CDR1 and CDR2 from the germline V gene are KGHSH and LQKENI. Trimming at V came to 3 bases and at J to 3 bases, leaving 8 bases not matched to a gene. The length of the CDR3 is 15 residues.